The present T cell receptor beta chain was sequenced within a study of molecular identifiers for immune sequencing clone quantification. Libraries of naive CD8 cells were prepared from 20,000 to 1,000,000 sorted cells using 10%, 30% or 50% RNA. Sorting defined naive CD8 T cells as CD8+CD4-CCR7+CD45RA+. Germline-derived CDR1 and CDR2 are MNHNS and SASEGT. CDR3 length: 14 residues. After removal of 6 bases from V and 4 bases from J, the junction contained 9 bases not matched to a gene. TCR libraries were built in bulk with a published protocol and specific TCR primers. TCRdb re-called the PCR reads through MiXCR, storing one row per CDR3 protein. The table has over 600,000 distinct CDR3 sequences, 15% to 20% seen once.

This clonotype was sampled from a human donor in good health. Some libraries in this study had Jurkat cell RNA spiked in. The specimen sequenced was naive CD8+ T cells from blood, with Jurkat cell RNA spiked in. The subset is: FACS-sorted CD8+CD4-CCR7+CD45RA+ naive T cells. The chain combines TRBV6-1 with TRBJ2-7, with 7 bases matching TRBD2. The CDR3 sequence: CASSSLGGEYEQYF. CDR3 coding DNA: TGTGCCAGCAGCTCTCTGGGGGGGGAATACGAGCAGTACTTC.